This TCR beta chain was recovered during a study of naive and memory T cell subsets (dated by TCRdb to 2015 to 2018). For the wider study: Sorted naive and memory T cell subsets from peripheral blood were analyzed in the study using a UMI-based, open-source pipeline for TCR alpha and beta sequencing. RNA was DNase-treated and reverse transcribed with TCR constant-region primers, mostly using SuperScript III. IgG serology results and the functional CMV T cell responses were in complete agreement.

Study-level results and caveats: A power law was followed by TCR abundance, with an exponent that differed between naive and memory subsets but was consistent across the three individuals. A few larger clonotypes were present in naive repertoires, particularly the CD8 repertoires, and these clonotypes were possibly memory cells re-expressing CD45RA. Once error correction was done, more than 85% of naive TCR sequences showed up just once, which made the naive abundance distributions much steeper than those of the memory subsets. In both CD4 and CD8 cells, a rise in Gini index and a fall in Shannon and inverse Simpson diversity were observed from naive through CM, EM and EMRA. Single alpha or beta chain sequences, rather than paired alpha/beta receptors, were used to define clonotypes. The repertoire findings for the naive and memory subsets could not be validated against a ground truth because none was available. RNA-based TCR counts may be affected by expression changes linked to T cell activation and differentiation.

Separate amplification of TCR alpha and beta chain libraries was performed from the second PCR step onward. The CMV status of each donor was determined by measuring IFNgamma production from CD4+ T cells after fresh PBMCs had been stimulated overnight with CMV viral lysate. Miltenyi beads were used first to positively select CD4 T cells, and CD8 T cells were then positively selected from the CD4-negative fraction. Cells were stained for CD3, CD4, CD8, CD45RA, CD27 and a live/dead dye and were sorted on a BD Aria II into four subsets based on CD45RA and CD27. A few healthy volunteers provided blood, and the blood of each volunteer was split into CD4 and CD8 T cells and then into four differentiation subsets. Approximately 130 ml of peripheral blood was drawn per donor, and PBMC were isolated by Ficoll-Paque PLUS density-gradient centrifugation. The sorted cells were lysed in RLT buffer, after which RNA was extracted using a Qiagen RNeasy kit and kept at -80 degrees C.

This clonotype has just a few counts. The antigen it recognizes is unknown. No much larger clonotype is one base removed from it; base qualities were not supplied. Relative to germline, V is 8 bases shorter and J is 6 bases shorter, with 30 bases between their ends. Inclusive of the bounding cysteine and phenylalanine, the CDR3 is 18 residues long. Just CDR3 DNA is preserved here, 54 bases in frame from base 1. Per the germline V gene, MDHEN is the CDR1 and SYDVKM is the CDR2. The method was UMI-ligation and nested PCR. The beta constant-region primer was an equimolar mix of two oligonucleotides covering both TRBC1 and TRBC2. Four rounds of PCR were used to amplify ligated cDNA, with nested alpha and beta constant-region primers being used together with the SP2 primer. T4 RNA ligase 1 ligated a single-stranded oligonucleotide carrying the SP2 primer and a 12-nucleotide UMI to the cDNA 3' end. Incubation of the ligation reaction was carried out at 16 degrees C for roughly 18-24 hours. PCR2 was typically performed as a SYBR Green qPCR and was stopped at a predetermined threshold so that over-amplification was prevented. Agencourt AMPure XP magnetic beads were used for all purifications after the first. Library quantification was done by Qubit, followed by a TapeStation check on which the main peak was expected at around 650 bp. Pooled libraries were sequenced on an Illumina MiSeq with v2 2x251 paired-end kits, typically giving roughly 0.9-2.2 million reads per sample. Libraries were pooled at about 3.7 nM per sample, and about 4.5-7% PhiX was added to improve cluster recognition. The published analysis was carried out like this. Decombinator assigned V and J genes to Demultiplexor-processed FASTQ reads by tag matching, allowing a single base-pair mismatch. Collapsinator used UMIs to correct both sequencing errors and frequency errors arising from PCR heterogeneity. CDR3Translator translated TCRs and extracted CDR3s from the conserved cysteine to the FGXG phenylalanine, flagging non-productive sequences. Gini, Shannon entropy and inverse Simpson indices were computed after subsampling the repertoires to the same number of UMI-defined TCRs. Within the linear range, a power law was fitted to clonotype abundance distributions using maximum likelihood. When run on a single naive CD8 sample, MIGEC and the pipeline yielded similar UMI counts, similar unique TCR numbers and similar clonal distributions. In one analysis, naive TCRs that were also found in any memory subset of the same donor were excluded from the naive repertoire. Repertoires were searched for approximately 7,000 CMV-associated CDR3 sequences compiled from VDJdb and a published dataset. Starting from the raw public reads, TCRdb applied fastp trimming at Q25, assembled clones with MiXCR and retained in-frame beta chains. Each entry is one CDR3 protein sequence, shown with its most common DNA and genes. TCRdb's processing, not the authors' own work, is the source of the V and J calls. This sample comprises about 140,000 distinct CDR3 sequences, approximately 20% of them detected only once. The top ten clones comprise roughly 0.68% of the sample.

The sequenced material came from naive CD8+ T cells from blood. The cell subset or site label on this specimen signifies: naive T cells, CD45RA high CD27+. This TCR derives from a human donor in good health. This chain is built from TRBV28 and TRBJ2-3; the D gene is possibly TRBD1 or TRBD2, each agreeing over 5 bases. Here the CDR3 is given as CASGYPQGESGTGDTQYF. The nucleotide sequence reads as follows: TGTGCCAGCGGCTATCCCCAGGGAGAAAGCGGAACGGGGGATACGCAGTATTTT.